A single sample gave rise to the 22 T cell receptor beta chains below, sequenced in a study of shared clonotypes between healthy human individuals. Libraries were prepared by immunoSEQ multiplex PCR; TCRdb keeps only in-frame clonotypes and omits some of them. The sample carries approximately 2.3 million clones, approximately 93% recorded once. The sample was naive CD4+ T cells from PBMCs. Subset in this sample: CD45RA+ positively selected. These receptors came from a young man in good health. Some clones in this sample may be carry-over from other donors' samples.

The genes are TRBV7-9 and TRBJ2-2; 7 bases match TRBD1. The CDR3 is made up of 16 amino acids. Germline values: CDR1 SEHNR, CDR2 FQNEAQ (reference sequence). Trimming took 6 bases from V and 0 from J; bases not matched to a gene: 7. CDR3 region: CASRKGDSPNTGELFF. The CDR3 DNA sequence: TGTGCCAGCAGAAAGGGGGACAGCCCGAACACCGGGGAGCTGTTTTTT.

This clone appeared once. This rearrangement joins TRBV25-1 to TRBJ1-1; D uncertain. Looked up from germline, CDR1 is MGHDK and CDR2 is SYGVNS. This CDR3 comprises 14 residues. V gave up 2 bases and J gave up 6 bases, with 13 bases separating them. CDR3 region: CASSEEEVGSEAFF. CDR3 in DNA: TGTGCCAGCAGTGAAGAGGAAGTGGGTTCTGAAGCTTTCTTT. Using reference TRBV25-1 and TRBJ1-1 for the parts outside the CDR3, the full variable domain is EADIYQTPRYLVIGTGKKITLECSQTMGHDKMYWYQQDPGMELHLIHYSYGVNSTEKGDLSSESTVSRIRTEHFPLTLESARPSHTSQYLCASSEEEVGSEAFFGQGTRLTVV.

Comment on this clone: The sample contains more than one DNA sequence encoding this CDR3. The chain has TRBV28 and TRBJ1-2; D uncertain. Trimming pared 6 bases from V and 2 bases from J, leaving 10 bases between. The length of the CDR3 is 13 residues. The V gene's germline CDR1 is MDHEN and CDR2 SYDVKM. The CDR3 spells CASSLRSNYGYTF. The CDR3 nucleotides are TGTGCCAGCAGCTTGAGGTCAAACTATGGCTACACCTTC.

The V call is TRBV9, the J call TRBJ2-2; 7 nucleotides agree with TRBD2. This CDR3 spans 15 amino acids. Unmatched junction bases numbered 11, after V lost 4 bases and J lost 8 bases. Germline-derived CDR1 and CDR2 are SGDLS and YYNGEE. The CDR3 sequence: CASSPGLPVLGELFF. In DNA form, the CDR3 reads TGTGCCAGCAGCCCGGGACTACCCGTCCTTGGGGAGCTGTTTTTT.

The genes are TRBV6-6 and TRBJ2-1; D may be TRBD1 (7 bases). This CDR3 is built from 14 residues. Germline V gene lookup returns CDR1 MNHNY and CDR2 SVGAGI (reference sequence). Deletions cut 6 bases from V and 6 bases from J, with 15 bases between. In nucleotides, the CDR3 is TGTGCCAGCAGCCGACCAGGGGGGAGCAATGAGCAGTTCTTC. Translated: CASSRPGGSNEQFF.

The chain uses TRBV18 and TRBJ1-3; D possibly corresponds to TRBD1 (5 bases). The CDR3 runs to 18 residues. CDR1 is KGHSH and CDR2 is LQKENI in the germline V gene. V was pared by 0 bases and J by 8 bases, with 23 bases between. The CDR3, as DNA: TGTGCCAGCTCACCACCGTTGGGTGTGGCAGGGACGGGACACACCATATATTTT. Its protein is CASSPPLGVAGTGHTIYF.

This clone is a singleton in its sample. The chain links TRBV7-8 to TRBJ2-7; tentative D call: TRBD2 (6 bases). Between the trimmed V and J ends, which lost 5 bases and 2 bases, there was a span of 16 bases. Germline assignment: CDR1 SGHVS and CDR2 FQNEAQ. The CDR3 consists of 15 residues. In DNA, the CDR3 is TGTGCCAGCAGCCTGGGGATCCCGGGGGCCTACGAGCAGTACTTC. Residues: CASSLGIPGAYEQYF. The variable domain in full, with the rest retrieved from reference TRBV7-8 and TRBJ2-7, is GAGVSQSPRYKVAKRGQDVALRCDPISGHVSLFWYQQALGQGPEFLTYFQNEAQLDKSGLPSDRFFAERPEGSVSTLKIQRTQQEDSAVYLCASSLGIPGAYEQYFGPGTRLTVT.

This sequence joins TRBV5-1 and TRBJ1-4; D gene unclear. Trimming cost V 4 bases and J 4 bases, with 14 bases left between them. There are 15 residues in the CDR3. From germline, CDR1 is SGHRS and CDR2 YFSETQ. The CDR3 region has the DNA TGCGCCAGCAGCCCTGGTTCCATCAGTAATGAAAAACTGTTTTTT. This sequence encodes CASSPGSISNEKLFF.

The gene calls are TRBV9 and TRBJ2-7, with 9 bases that match TRBD1. Germline V gene data show CDR1 as SGDLS and CDR2 as YYNGEE. V was clipped by 4 bases and J by 2 bases; unmatched bases: 10. The CDR3 has 16 amino acids. As DNA, the CDR3 is TGTGCCAGCAGCCCCCCCCCTGGGACAGGGACCTACGAGCAGTACTTC. Protein sequence: CASSPPPGTGTYEQYF.

V usage is TRBV30 and J usage is TRBJ2-1; TRBD2 is a possible D gene (5 bases). Germline CDR1 reads GTSNPN; CDR2 reads SVGIG (reference sequence). The V gene lost 4 bases and the J gene lost 3 bases, with 16 bases spanning the gap. This CDR3 contains 15 residues. The CDR3 bases are TGTGCCTGGACCTTCGGGGTCTCTCGCTACAATGAGCAGTTCTTC. Amino acid sequence: CAWTFGVSRYNEQFF.

DNA for the CDR3: TGCGCCAGCAGCTGGGATACAGGGGTGAACACTGAAGCTTTCTTT. Encoded protein: CASSWDTGVNTEAFF. The chain combines TRBV5-1 with TRBJ1-1; TRBD1 matches at 7 bases. Trimming cost V 3 bases and J 0 bases; bases outside gene matches: 5. CDR3 length: 15 residues. Germline V lookup: CDR1 SGHRS, CDR2 YFSETQ.

This chain connects TRBV5-1 to TRBJ1-3, with a tentative D call TRBD1 (5 bases). The germline V gene encodes CDR1 SGHRS and CDR2 YFSETQ. V lost 0 bases and J 2 bases, leaving 9 bases between the germline ends. The CDR3 contains 15 residues. The CDR3 sequence: CASSLGGDPGNTIYF. The CDR3 region has the DNA TGCGCCAGCAGCTTGGGAGGGGACCCTGGAAACACCATATATTTT.

The V and J genes are TRBV28 and TRBJ1-2, with D perhaps matching TRBD1 (6 bases). The V gene lost 6 bases and the J gene lost 1 base, with 15 bases spanning the gap. CDR3 length equals 15 residues. Germline lookup yields CDR1 MDHEN and CDR2 SYDVKM. The CDR3 sequence is CASRPSGTHNYGYTF. The CDR3, as DNA: TGTGCCAGCAGACCCTCCGGGACACATAACTATGGCTACACCTTC.

The rearrangement links TRBV5-4 to TRBJ2-1, with a weak D call TRBD2 (6 bases). The CDR3 runs to 13 residues. Per germline, CDR1 SGHNT and CDR2 YYREEE (reference sequence). The V end was cut by 4 bases, the J end by 6 bases, with 11 bases between. For the CDR3, the DNA is TGTGCCAGCAGCGCCGGGACTCTCAATGAGCAGTTCTTC. This sequence encodes CASSAGTLNEQFF.

The V and J genes are TRBV7-2 and TRBJ1-1; tentative D call: TRBD1 (5 bases). Germline CDR1 and CDR2: SGHTA and FQGNSA. Trimming left V 3 bases short and J 0 bases short, with 11 bases between. The CDR3 is 15 residues long. CDR3: CASSFLGAVNTEAFF. CDR3 nucleotides: TGTGCCAGCAGCTTTCTTGGGGCCGTGAACACTGAAGCTTTCTTT.

On this clone: Other nucleotide sequences in the sample specify the same CDR3. The chain combines TRBV30 with TRBJ1-5; maybe TRBD1 (6 bases). V lost 1 base and J 7 bases, leaving 11 bases between the germline ends. Per germline, CDR1 GTSNPN and CDR2 SVGIG (reference sequence). The CDR3 has 13 amino acids. For the CDR3, the DNA is TGTGCCTGGAGTGCTGGGGGCGAACAGCCCCAGCATTTT. As protein: CAWSAGGEQPQHF.

The chain joins TRBV5-4 to TRBJ2-1; D possibly corresponds to TRBD1 (6 bases). The CDR3 consists of 15 residues. Trimming pared 5 bases from V and 3 bases from J, leaving 15 bases between. Germline CDR1 is SGHNT and CDR2 is YYREEE (reference sequence). CDR3 residues: CASSPTGTDYNEQFF. Here the CDR3 DNA reads TGTGCCAGCAGTCCGACAGGAACCGACTACAATGAGCAGTTCTTC.

V usage is TRBV5-1 and J usage is TRBJ2-5; 9 nucleotides agree with TRBD2. Trimming cost V 0 bases and J 1 base; bases outside gene matches: 4. The CDR3 is made up of 16 amino acids. CDR1 is SGHRS, CDR2 YFSETQ, per germline. In DNA, the CDR3 is TGCGCCAGCAGCTTGGCGGCTAGCGGGGCCCAAGAGACCCAGTACTTC. Protein product: CASSLAASGAQETQYF.

The CDR3 region has the DNA TGTGCCAGCAGCCCTGACAGGGCCCGACCCACAGATACGCAGTATTTT. This translates into CASSPDRARPTDTQYF. V is TRBV7-2 and J is TRBJ2-3; 7 bases agree with TRBD1. Germline values: CDR1 SGHTA, CDR2 FQGNSA. Germline trimming cut 5 bases from V and 2 bases from J; bases unmatched to any gene: 10. This CDR3 has 16 amino acids. The entire variable domain, with the rest obtained from reference TRBV7-2 and TRBJ2-3, is as follows: GAGVSQSPSNKVTEKGKDVELRCDPISGHTALYWYRQSLGQGLEFLIYFQGNSAPDKSGLPSDRFSAERTGGSVSTLTIQRTQQEDSAVYLCASSPDRARPTDTQYFGPGTRLTVL.

This chain uses TRBV2 with TRBJ1-2; D is unclear. V lost 6 bases and J 7 bases, leaving 9 bases between the germline ends. This CDR3 spans 11 amino acids. The germline V gene encodes CDR1 SNHLY and CDR2 FYNNEI. The CDR3, as DNA: TGTGCCAGCAGGAATGATGGTGGCTACACCTTC. As protein: CASRNDGGYTF.

Comments on this clone: One end of the junction fails to match germline, which may point to a read error. V is TRBV7-2 and J is TRBJ2-7; 7 bases line up with TRBD2. The length of the CDR3 is 14 residues. Germline-derived CDR1 and CDR2 are SGHTA and FQGNSA. The CDR3 loop reads CASSSDWGGTLSNF. DNA for the CDR3: TGTGCCAGCAGCTCCGATTGGGGAGGGACCTTAAGTAACTTC.

This rearrangement joins TRBV27 to TRBJ2-2, with 9 bases fitting TRBD1. The CDR3 consists of 20 residues. The V and J ends lost 7 bases and 6 bases, in that order; junction bases with no gene match: 24. Germline-derived CDR1 and CDR2 are MNHEY and SMNVEV (reference sequence). CDR3 nucleotide sequence: TGTGCCAGCATACCCCGACCCCCGGGACAGGGCTGGCGGAAGTCCGGGGAGCTGTTTTTT. This translates into CASIPRPPGQGWRKSGELFF.